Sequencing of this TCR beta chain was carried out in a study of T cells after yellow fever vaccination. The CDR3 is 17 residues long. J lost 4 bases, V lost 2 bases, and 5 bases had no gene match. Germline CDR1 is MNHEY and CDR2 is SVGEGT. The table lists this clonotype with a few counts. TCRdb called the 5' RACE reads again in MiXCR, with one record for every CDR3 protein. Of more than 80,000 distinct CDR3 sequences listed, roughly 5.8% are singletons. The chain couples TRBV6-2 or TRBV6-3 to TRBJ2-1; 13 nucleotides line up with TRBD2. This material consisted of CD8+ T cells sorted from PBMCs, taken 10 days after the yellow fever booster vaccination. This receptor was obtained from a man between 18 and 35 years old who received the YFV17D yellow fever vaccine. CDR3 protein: CASSYSTSGGVYNEQFF. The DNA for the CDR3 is TGTGCCAGCAGTTACAGTACTAGCGGGGGGGTATACAATGAGCAGTTCTTC.